Given below is one T cell receptor (beta chain) in context. Its antigen is as yet unknown. The sample belongs to a study of a mutant IDH1 vaccine in newly diagnosed glioma. Overall study findings and caveats: With respect to changes in top peripheral T cell clonotypes, pseudoprogression seemed unrelated.

Data came from immunoSEQ multiplex PCR; TCRdb stores just in-frame clones and leaves some out. The sample holds roughly 130,000 clones; just under 80% are singletons and the top ten take 5.5%. Specified time point: week 11, during vaccination. What each vaccine dose contained was 300 ug of mutant IDH1 20-mer peptide, accompanied by topical imiquimod. CDR1 SGDLS and CDR2 YYNGEE come from the germline V gene. V lost 3 bases, J lost 4 bases, and 5 bases stayed unmatched. The CDR3 spans 15 residues. The sample here was PBMCs, taken from a glioma patient whose treatment included an IDH1 peptide vaccine. The clonotype comes from a middle-aged man with glioma. V usage is TRBV9 and J usage is TRBJ1-3, with 9 nucleotides matching TRBD1. CDR3 sequence (DNA): TGTGCCAGCAGCGGACGACAGGGGGAAGGAAACACCATATATTTT. Protein sequence: CASSGRQGEGNTIYF.